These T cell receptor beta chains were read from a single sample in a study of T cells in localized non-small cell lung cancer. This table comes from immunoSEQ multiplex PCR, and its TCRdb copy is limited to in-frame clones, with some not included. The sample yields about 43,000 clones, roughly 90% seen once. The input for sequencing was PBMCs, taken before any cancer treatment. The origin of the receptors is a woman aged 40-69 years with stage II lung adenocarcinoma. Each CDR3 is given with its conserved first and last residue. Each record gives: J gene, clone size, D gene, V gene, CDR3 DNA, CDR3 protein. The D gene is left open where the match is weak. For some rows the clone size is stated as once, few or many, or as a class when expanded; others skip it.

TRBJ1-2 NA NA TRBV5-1 TGCGCCAGCAGCTTACAAGCTAACTATGGCTACACCTTC CASSLQANYGYTF
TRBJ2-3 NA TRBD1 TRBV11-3 TGTGCCAGCAGCTTATCACAGGGGGATACGCAGTATTTT CASSLSQGDTQYF
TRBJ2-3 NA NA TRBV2 TGTGCCAGCAGTTCCGGTGATACGCAGTATTTT CASSSGDTQYF
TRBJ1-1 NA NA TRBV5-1 TGCGCCAGCAGCACCCGCCCAGCCAGCGCTGAAGCTTTCTTT CASSTRPASAEAFF
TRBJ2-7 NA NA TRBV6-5 TGTGCCAGCAGTTATAGCGACGAGCAGTACTTC CASSYSDEQYF
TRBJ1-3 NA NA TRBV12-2 TGTGCAAGGAGCTCTGGAAACACCATATATTTT CARSSGNTIYF
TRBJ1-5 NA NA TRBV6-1 TGTGCCAGCAGTGACGGTAGAGGGGGAGGACAGCCCCAGCATTTT CASSDGRGGGQPQHF
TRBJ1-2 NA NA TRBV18 TGTGCCAGCTCACCACCGAGAGCCGGCCAGGTTTCGGGCTACACCTTC CASSPPRAGQVSGYTF
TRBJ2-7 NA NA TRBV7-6 TGTGCCAGCAGTCTGGGCGCGTCCCCCTACGAGCAGTACTTC CASSLGASPYEQYF
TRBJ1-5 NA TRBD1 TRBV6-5 TGTGCCAGCAGTTATTCCGGGACAGGACACAATCAGCCCCAGCATTTT CASSYSGTGHNQPQHF
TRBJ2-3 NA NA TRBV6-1 TGTGCCAGCAGTGAACCTGTGGGTCGAGCAACAGATACGCAGTATTTT CASSEPVGRATDTQYF
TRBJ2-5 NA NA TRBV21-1 TGTGCCAGCACTCTAGCGGGGGGGCCTAGGGAGACCCAGTACTTC CASTLAGGPRETQYF
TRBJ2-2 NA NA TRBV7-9 TGTGCCAGCAGCTTAATTCGAGAGCTGTTTTTT CASSLIRELFF
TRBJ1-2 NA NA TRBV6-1 TGTGCCAGCAGGTTGGAAGGGATCTTTTATGATGGCTACACCTTC CASRLEGIFYDGYTF
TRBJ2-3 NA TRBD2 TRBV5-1 TGCGCCAGCAGCCTGGAGGGACTAGCGGGAGGTAGGGCCCTAAGCACAGATACGCAGTATTTT CASSLEGLAGGRALSTDTQYF
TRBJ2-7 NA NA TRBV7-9 TGTGCCAGCAGCTTAAGGTGGGTTGGGGAGGAGCAGTACTTC CASSLRWVGEEQYF
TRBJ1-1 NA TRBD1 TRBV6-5 TGTGCCAGCAGTTACCGGGACAGGGCTGCTGAAGCTTTCTTT CASSYRDRAAEAFF
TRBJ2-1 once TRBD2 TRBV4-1 TGCGCCAGCAGGGTTGGACCGGGACTAGTTGATGAGCAGTTCTTC CASRVGPGLVDEQFF
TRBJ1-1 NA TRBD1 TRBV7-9 TGTGCCAGCAGCACACAGGGGATTACTGAAGCTTTCTTT CASSTQGITEAFF
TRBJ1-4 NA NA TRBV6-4 TGTGCCAGCAGTGACGTCGGGGTTCGGGGAAAAACTGTTTTT CASSDVGVRGKTVF
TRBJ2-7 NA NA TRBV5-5 TGTGCCAGCAGCTTTTCACCCTCCAATGAAGTCTACGAGCAGTACTTC CASSFSPSNEVYEQYF
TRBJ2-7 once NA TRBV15 TGTGCCACCAGCAGAGATCCGGACGGAGCAAGGCAGTACTTC CATSRDPDGARQYF
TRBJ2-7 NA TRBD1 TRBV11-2 TGTGCCAGCAGCGCCTGGACAGGGTCCTACGAGCAGTACTTC CASSAWTGSYEQYF
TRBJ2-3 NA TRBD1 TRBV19 TGTGCCAGTAGTACCCTCGGACAGGGAGTCACAGATACGCAGTATTTT CASSTLGQGVTDTQYF
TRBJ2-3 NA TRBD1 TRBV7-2 TGTGCCAGCAGCCACGGACAGGGAGGCACAGATACGCAGTATTTT CASSHGQGGTDTQYF
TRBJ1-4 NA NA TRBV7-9 TGTGCCAGCAGCTACATCATGGGGCGGGAAAAACTGTTTTTT CASSYIMGREKLFF
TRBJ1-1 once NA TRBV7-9 TGTGCCAGCAGTCCCGACACTGAAGCTTTCTTT CASSPDTEAFF
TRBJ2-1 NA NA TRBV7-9 TGTGCCAGCAGCTTAGATGGGCGTAAGGAGCAGTTCTTC CASSLDGRKEQFF
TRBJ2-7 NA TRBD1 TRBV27 TGTGCCAGCAGCCAATGGACAGGAAACCGCCCAAGTTCCTACGAGCAGTACTTC CASSQWTGNRPSSYEQYF
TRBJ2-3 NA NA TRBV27 TGTGCCAGCAGTTTATTAGAGGGATTCGCAGATACGCAGTATTTT CASSLLEGFADTQYF
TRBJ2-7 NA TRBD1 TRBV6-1 TGTGCCAGCTGGACTCCGGGACAGAGTTCCTACGAGCAGTACTTC CASWTPGQSSYEQYF
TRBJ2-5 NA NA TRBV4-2 TGTGCCAGCAGCCAAAGTCGATGGGGGGTACAGGGCAGTTTTGGAGAGACCCAGTACTTC CASSQSRWGVQGSFGETQYF
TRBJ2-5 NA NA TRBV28 TGTGCCAGCATGGGCTCAAAGGAAGCAGCGACTGGAGAGACCCAGTACTTC CASMGSKEAATGETQYF
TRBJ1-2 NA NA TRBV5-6 TGTGCCAGCAGCTTGCGCAGGGGAATGAACTATGGCTACACCTTC CASSLRRGMNYGYTF
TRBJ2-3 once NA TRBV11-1 TGTGCCAGCAGCTTAGGAGAGGGGGATACGCAGTATTTT CASSLGEGDTQYF
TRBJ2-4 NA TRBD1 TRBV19 TGTGCCACCAAAATGAGGGCAGGGGGCGAAGCCAAAAACATTCAGTACTTC CATKMRAGGEAKNIQYF
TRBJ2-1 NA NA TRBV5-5 TGTGCCAGCAGCTTACAGGGCAATGAGCAGTTCTTC CASSLQGNEQFF
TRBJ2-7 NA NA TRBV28 TGTGCCAGCAGTTTAGTCGCAGGGACCCAGGGCGAGCAGTACTTC CASSLVAGTQGEQYF
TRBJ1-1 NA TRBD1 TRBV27 TGTGCCAGCAGTCGACAGGGTTGGACTGAAGCTTTCTTT CASSRQGWTEAFF
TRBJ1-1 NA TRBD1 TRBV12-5 TGTGCTAGTGGCCCTGACAGGGGGGCCGGCACTGAAGCTTTCTTT CASGPDRGAGTEAFF
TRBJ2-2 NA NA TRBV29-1 TGCAGCGCCGGTGACAAGGAAAGGAACACCGGGGAGCTGTTTTTT CSAGDKERNTGELFF
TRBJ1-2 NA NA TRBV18 TGTGCCAGCTCCCCCGCAGGGGACGGCTACACCTTC CASSPAGDGYTF
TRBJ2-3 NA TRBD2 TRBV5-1 TGCGCCAGCAGCTATAGCGGGGGGGCCACAGATACGCAGTATTTT CASSYSGGATDTQYF
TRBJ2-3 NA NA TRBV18 TGTGCCAGCTCACAGACTAGAGGGGATACGCAGTATTTT CASSQTRGDTQYF
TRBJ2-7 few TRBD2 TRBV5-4 TGTGCCACCAGGACTAGCGGGATTTACGAGCAGTACTTC CATRTSGIYEQYF